This TCR beta chain was observed in a study of blood T cell repertoires in COVID-19 (dated by TCRdb to about 2020). Regarding the complete study: Collaborator samples came from the United States, Italy and Spain and covered acute and convalescent phases of COVID-19. The repertoires were released in a freely available public database intended as a resource for research on the immune response to SARS-CoV-2. Nearly every sample came with metadata listing a de-identified subject ID, COVID-19 status, age in years and sex. The samples were drawn from two sources: the first 160 participants of the ongoing ImmuneRACE study, and about 1,300 subjects contributed by 6 global collaborators. Where available, HLA class I and class II types were taken from metadata supplied by the sample provider and were not determined by assay-based typing. Deeply sampled blood TCRbeta repertoires from subjects exposed to, actively infected with, or recovered from COVID-19 were included in the dataset. The prospective study material was composed of cDNA or gDNA derived from T cells, B-cell-depleted T cells, or PBMCs.

TCRbeta CDR3 regions were amplified from genomic DNA by means of the immunoSEQ Assay, a bias-controlled multiplex PCR. The paper's processing steps were these. The number of nucleated cells in each sample was estimated by amplification of reference gene primers within the assay. To quantify the absolute abundance of each unique TCRbeta CDR3 rearrangement, sequence reads were collapsed and filtered. For each sample, productive Simpson clonality was calculated as the square root of Simpson's diversity index across productive rearrangements. The source is immuneACCESS, and TCRdb retained only in-frame sequences with V and J called. Part of the clones is not carried over; for the studies checked, unresolved V genes explain less than half of this, and the remainder is unexplained. V and J calls and clone size are copied from that table; D and trimming were computed from the DNA. The sample data list about 310,000 clones, and almost 90% of these were observed just once. Of the sample, roughly 2.9% falls within the top ten clones.

The study at large found these results: The amount of clinical and demographic metadata varied by source and participant and was provided uncurated.

At one collaborating source in Seattle, patients were enrolled during active infection and were followed longitudinally through the course of disease. Whole blood was collected in K2EDTA tubes by collaborating institutions according to the institutions' own protocols. For TCRbeta analysis, collaborator samples were shipped as frozen whole blood, as isolated PBMCs, or as DNA extracted from either sample type. The CDR3 contains 15 residues, cysteine and phenylalanine counted. Of all the DNA, just the CDR3 is kept, 45 bases in frame from base 1. CDR1 and CDR2 are drawn from the germline V gene (reference sequence): GTSNPN, SVGIG. The germline V end is reduced by 2 bases and the J end by 7 bases; junction bases left unmatched: 7. Comment on this clone: The clone's antigen remains unknown. Base-call qualities are not available, and no considerably larger clone is one nucleotide away.

This TCR was sampled from a woman aged 30 to 39 with COVID-19, enrolled during active disease. The chain couples TRBV30 to TRBJ1-5; TRBD1 agrees with 11 junctional bases. Sequencing was carried out using peripheral blood. The sequence in DNA is TGTGCCTGGAGTCCGGGACAGGGGGTCCTGCAGCCCCAGCATTTT. Its amino acids are CAWSPGQGVLQPQHF.